The 14 T cell receptor beta chains below come from one sample, sequenced in a study of T cell responses to AZD1222 COVID-19 vaccine. Clones were read by immunoSEQ multiplex PCR, and TCRdb kept only the in-frame ones, dropping some. The sample includes about 170,000 clones, approximately 86% of them seen just once. The source material was peripheral blood, sampled on day 0 of AZD1222 vaccination. These TCRs come from an adult in good health.

This clone was seen once. The genes are TRBV7-3 and TRBJ2-7; D is unresolved. Trimming shortened V by 0 bases and J by 1 base, and 10 bases separated the two germline ends. The CDR3 is 15 amino acids. The germline V gene has CDR1 SGHTA and CDR2 FQGTGA. In DNA, the CDR3 is TGTGCCAGCAGCTTAACCGCAGTGGAGTCCTACGAGCAGTACTTC. As protein: CASSLTAVESYEQYF.

The rearrangement links TRBV7-9 to TRBJ2-2; 7 bases fit TRBD1. The V and J ends lost 7 bases and 1 base, in that order; junction bases with no gene match: 6. This CDR3 contains 15 residues. The germline V gene encodes CDR1 SEHNR and CDR2 FQNEAQ (reference sequence). CDR3 nucleotides: TGTGCCAGCAACGACAGGGCGCAGAACACCGGGGAGCTGTTTTTT. Translating gives CASNDRAQNTGELFF.

The chain joins TRBV7-2 to TRBJ2-7, with TRBD1 matching 11 bases. Germline V CDR1 and CDR2: SGHTA, FQGNSA. J gave up 3 bases and V 5 bases, and 3 bases lay outside the gene matches. CDR3 length equals 14 residues. This CDR3 is CASSPGTGGYEQYF. DNA of the CDR3: TGTGCCAGCAGCCCCGGGACAGGGGGCTACGAGCAGTACTTC. Using reference TRBV7-2 and TRBJ2-7 for the parts outside the CDR3, the full variable domain is GAGVSQSPSNKVTEKGKDVELRCDPISGHTALYWYRQSLGQGLEFLIYFQGNSAPDKSGLPSDRFSAERTGGSVSTLTIQRTQQEDSAVYLCASSPGTGGYEQYFGPGTRLTVT.

The chain joins TRBV6-1 to TRBJ2-5; D is uncertain. This CDR3 has 16 residues. Per the germline V gene, CDR1 is MNHNS and CDR2 is SASEGT. Trimming shortened V by 4 bases and J by 4 bases, and 19 bases separated the two germline ends. The CDR3 DNA reads TGTGCCAGCAGTGCCCCCTTCGGGCCATTTAGAGAGACCCAGTACTTC. It translates to CASSAPFGPFRETQYF.

J is TRBJ1-1 and V is TRBV7-7; D is uncertain. CDR1 and CDR2 from the germline V gene are SSHAT and FNYEAQ (reference sequence). The CDR3 covers 13 residues. V was pared by 1 base and J by 6 bases, with 9 bases between. DNA of the CDR3: TGTGCCAGCAGCTTAGTTGTGGGTTCTGAAGCTTTCTTT. Residues: CASSLVVGSEAFF.

V gene TRBV6-6 combines with J gene TRBJ2-7; TRBD1 aligns across 10 bases. J lost 6 bases, V lost 4 bases, and 3 bases had no gene match. The germline V gene has CDR1 MNHNY and CDR2 SVGAGI (reference sequence). The CDR3 has 13 residues. The CDR3 reads CASSSRDRGEQYF. In DNA form, the CDR3 reads TGTGCCAGCAGTTCCCGGGACAGGGGCGAGCAGTACTTC.

A remark on this clone: One end of the junction is discordant with germline, which a read error may explain. The rearrangement uses TRBV6-1 and TRBJ1-4, with 7 bases aligning to TRBD1. Per germline, CDR1 MNHNS and CDR2 SASEGT. The CDR3 has 17 residues. CDR3 sequence reads: CASREDPLDRKPEKLFF. CDR3 in DNA: TGTGCCAGCAGGGAAGACCCACTGGACAGGAAGCCGGAAAAACTGTTTTTT.

V usage is TRBV20-1 and J usage is TRBJ2-2; D unclear. The CDR3 spans 12 residues. V dropped 3 bases and J dropped 3 bases, with 5 bases sitting between them. The germline V gene has CDR1 DFQATT and CDR2 SNEGSKA (reference sequence). The CDR3 DNA reads as TGCAGTGCTAGTGGCGACACCGGGGAGCTGTTTTTT. It translates to CSASGDTGELFF.

This clone has just one count. This chain links TRBV27 with TRBJ1-6; TRBD1 agrees at 10 bases. The CDR3 is 14 residues long. The germline V gene encodes CDR1 MNHEY and CDR2 SMNVEV (reference sequence). Unmatched junction bases numbered 5, after V lost 8 bases and J lost 7 bases. CDR3 coding DNA: TGTGCCAGCTCCTTGGACAGGGGGAATTCACCCCTCCACTTT. Translation gives CASSLDRGNSPLHF.

In its sample, this clone was seen once. V usage is TRBV20-1 and J usage is TRBJ2-7; D not resolved. The V end was cut by 3 bases, the J end by 4 bases, with 13 bases between. The germline V gene has CDR1 DFQATT and CDR2 SNEGSKA (reference sequence). The CDR3 runs 13 residues. The CDR3 sequence is CSASLGRMYEQYF. CDR3 in DNA: TGCAGTGCTAGTTTAGGGCGGATGTACGAGCAGTACTTC.

The V gene is TRBV16, the J gene TRBJ2-7; a weak D match, TRBD1 (5 bases). The CDR3 is 14 residues long. Looked up from germline, CDR1 is KGHSY and CDR2 is FQNENV. Trimming removed 2 bases at V and 5 bases at J, with 13 bases between. CDR3 protein: CASSQQIQGHEQYF. The DNA for the CDR3 is TGTGCCAGCAGCCAACAAATTCAGGGCCACGAGCAGTACTTC.

The chain joins TRBV11-2 to TRBJ2-1, with 9 bases lining up with TRBD2. V lost 0 bases, J lost 4 bases, and 4 bases stayed unmatched. The CDR3 covers 16 residues. Germline assignment: CDR1 SGHAT and CDR2 FQNNGV. Here the CDR3 reads CASSLDAGGGYNEQFF. CDR3 nucleotides: TGTGCCAGCAGCTTAGACGCGGGAGGGGGATACAATGAGCAGTTCTTC.

The gene calls are TRBV7-9 and TRBJ2-5; 12 bases align to TRBD2. Germline trimming cut 1 base from V and 2 bases from J; bases unmatched to any gene: 11. From germline, CDR1 is SEHNR and CDR2 FQNEAQ (reference sequence). This CDR3 comprises 19 residues. The chain's CDR3 is CASSLGLAGANVKQETQYF. The CDR3 DNA sequence: TGTGCCAGCAGCTTAGGACTAGCGGGAGCGAACGTAAAACAAGAGACCCAGTACTTC.

The rearrangement links TRBV7-8 to TRBJ2-3; no clear D. Germline V gives CDR1 SGHVS, CDR2 FQNEAQ. Between the trimmed V and J ends, which lost 5 bases and 3 bases, there was a span of 6 bases. The CDR3 length is 12 residues. The CDR3 protein is CASSRYTDTQYF. Written as DNA, the CDR3 is TGTGCCAGCAGCCGTTATACAGATACGCAGTATTTT. The full variable domain, in which reference TRBV7-8 and TRBJ2-3 provide the parts outside the CDR3, is GAGVSQSPRYKVAKRGQDVALRCDPISGHVSLFWYQQALGQGPEFLTYFQNEAQLDKSGLPSDRFFAERPEGSVSTLKIQRTQQEDSAVYLCASSRYTDTQYFGPGTRLTVL.